This section outlines one T cell receptor beta chain sequence together with its context. The target antigen is unknown. The data derive from a study of blood T cells in healthy people across ages. The study, taken as a whole, reports: The study found more naive CD4+ cells and higher diversity in long-lived than aged donors. Investigators treated diversity estimates from one million T cells as underestimates.

Each sample yielded at least 6.5 million isolated PBMCs. Using a J-beta primer mix together with a sample-barcoded 5' primer, a second PCR was run for about 7 to 12 cycles. MiXCR, applied by TCRdb to the 5' RACE reads, yields one record per CDR3 protein. Of some 1.7 million distinct CDR3 sequences listed, roughly 30% are singletons. Trimming at V came to 6 bases and at J to 7 bases, leaving 9 bases not matched to a gene. Germline V gives CDR1 MNHEY, CDR2 SVGAGI. The CDR3 spans 14 residues. Sequencing was performed on blood. The chain links TRBV6-5 to TRBJ2-4; TRBD2 matches at 7 bases. The origin of this receptor is a woman aged 25 to 45 in good health. Here the CDR3 reads CASRMGGSANIQYF. The DNA of the CDR3 is TGTGCCAGCAGGATGGGCGGGAGTGCCAACATTCAGTACTTC.